This T cell receptor (beta chain) was sequenced in a study of patients and donors after allogeneic stem cell transplantation. One entry per CDR3 protein results from TCRdb running MiXCR on the RT-PCR reads. The sample carries hundreds of thousands of distinct CDR3 sequences, 16% recorded once. Trimming took off 4 bases at V and 2 bases at J, with 21 bases between the two ends. The CDR3 loop spans 17 amino acids. From germline, CDR1 is KGHSY and CDR2 FQNENV. The clonotype was recovered from a human donor who was either an allogeneic HSCT recipient or a stem cell or donor lymphocyte infusion donor (not recorded which). It is not recorded whose cells these are; they may come from a transplant donor. Sequencing was performed on blood, either unsorted or a sorted T cell fraction (not recorded which). V usage is TRBV16 and J usage is TRBJ2-7; D may match TRBD1 or TRBD2 (5 bases each). The CDR3 DNA sequence: TGTGCCAGCAGCCTAAACCTTAGTGGGGGAACCACCTACGAGCAGTACTTC. Amino acid sequence: CASSLNLSGGTTYEQYF.